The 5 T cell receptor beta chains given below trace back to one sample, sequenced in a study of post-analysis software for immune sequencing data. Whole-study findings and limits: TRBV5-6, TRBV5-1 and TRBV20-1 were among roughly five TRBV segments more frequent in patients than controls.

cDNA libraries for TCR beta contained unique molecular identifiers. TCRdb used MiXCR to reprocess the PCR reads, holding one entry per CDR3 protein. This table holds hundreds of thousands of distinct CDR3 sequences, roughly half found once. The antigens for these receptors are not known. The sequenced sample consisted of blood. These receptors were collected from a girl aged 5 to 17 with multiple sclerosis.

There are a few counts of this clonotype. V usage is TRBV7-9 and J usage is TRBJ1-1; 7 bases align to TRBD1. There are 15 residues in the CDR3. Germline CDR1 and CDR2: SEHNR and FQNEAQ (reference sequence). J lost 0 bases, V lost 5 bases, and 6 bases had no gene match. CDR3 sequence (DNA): TGTGCCAGCAGCGCTCAGGGGGACATGAACACTGAAGCTTTCTTT. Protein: CASSAQGDMNTEAFF.

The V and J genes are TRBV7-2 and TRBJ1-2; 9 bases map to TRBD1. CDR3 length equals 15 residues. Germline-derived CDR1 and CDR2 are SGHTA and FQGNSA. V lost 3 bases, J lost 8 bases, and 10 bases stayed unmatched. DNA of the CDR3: TGTGCCAGCAGCTTGGCCACAGGGGGCGCAGGGGGCTACACCTTC. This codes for CASSLATGGAGGYTF.

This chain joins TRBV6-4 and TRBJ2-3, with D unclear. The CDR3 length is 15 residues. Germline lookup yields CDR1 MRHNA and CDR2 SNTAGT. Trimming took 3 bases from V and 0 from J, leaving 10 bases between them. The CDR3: CASSDAPLSTDTQYF. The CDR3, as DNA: TGTGCCAGCAGTGATGCCCCTCTGAGCACAGATACGCAGTATTTT.

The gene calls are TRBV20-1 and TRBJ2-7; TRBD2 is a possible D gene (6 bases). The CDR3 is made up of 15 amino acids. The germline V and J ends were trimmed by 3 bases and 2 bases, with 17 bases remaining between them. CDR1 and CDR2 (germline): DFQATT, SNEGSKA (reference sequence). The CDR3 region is CSASLSRGGAYEQYF. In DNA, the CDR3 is TGCAGTGCTAGTCTGTCCCGTGGAGGGGCCTACGAGCAGTACTTC.

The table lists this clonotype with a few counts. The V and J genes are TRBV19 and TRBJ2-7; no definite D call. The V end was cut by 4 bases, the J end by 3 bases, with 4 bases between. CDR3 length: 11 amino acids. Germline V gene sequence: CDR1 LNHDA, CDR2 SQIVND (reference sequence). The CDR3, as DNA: TGTGCCAGTAGTAATGGCTACGAGCAGTACTTC. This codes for CASSNGYEQYF.